What follows are 24 T cell receptor beta chains derived from one specimen sequenced in a study of CD4 T cells in relation to SARS-CoV-2 and coronaviruses. Repertoires were generated with immunoSEQ multiplex PCR, while TCRdb's copy carries only in-frame clones and drops some. Among about 56,000 clones, around 92% were seen once, and the ten largest hold about 0.4%. The sequenced material came from naive CD4+ T cells from PBMCs. Subset in this sample: naive CD4+ T cells isolated by negative enrichment. These TCRs come from an adult with COVID-19.

This chain uses TRBV19 with TRBJ2-7; 12 nucleotides match TRBD2. Germline lookup yields CDR1 LNHDA and CDR2 SQIVND (reference sequence). CDR3 size: 14 residues. J lost 0 bases, V lost 7 bases, and 1 base had no gene match. CDR3 DNA: TGTGCCAGTAAGACTAGCGGGAGCTCCTACGAGCAGTACTTC. This encodes CASKTSGSSYEQYF.

The genes are TRBV19 and TRBJ1-2; D remains ambiguous. V lost 7 bases to trimming and J lost 6 bases, with 21 bases between them. CDR1 and CDR2 from the germline V gene are LNHDA and SQIVND (reference sequence). The CDR3 length is 15 residues. The CDR3 DNA reads as TGTGCCAGTACTCAGACCTGGGAGGGAAAGAATGGCTACACCTTC. Encoded protein: CASTQTWEGKNGYTF.

The V gene is TRBV10-2, the J gene TRBJ2-2; possibly TRBD1 for D (6 bases). V shed 0 bases and J shed 6 bases, with 11 bases lying between them. Germline values: CDR1 WSHSY, CDR2 SAAADI. This CDR3 region has 15 residues. CDR3 loop: CASSESAGVSGELFF. In DNA form, the CDR3 reads TGCGCCAGCAGTGAGTCCGCAGGGGTCTCCGGGGAGCTGTTTTTT.

This chain connects TRBV30 to TRBJ2-2; D gene ambiguous. The CDR3 sequence is 13 residues long. V lost 3 bases, J lost 4 bases, and 9 bases lay in between. The germline V gene has CDR1 GTSNPN and CDR2 SVGIG (reference sequence). The CDR3 DNA follows: TGTGCCTGGAGACCAGGAAGCACCGGGGAGCTGTTTTTT. This sequence encodes CAWRPGSTGELFF.

The chain is built from TRBV5-1 and TRBJ2-7, with D perhaps given as TRBD1 or TRBD2 (6 bases each). This CDR3 region has 15 residues. CDR1 and CDR2 (germline): SGHRS, YFSETQ. V was shortened by 5 bases and J by 3 bases, with 18 bases between the two germline ends. The CDR3 protein is CASRKVGGKDYEQYF. In DNA, the CDR3 is TGCGCCAGCAGAAAGGTGGGGGGCAAGGACTACGAGCAGTACTTC.

In nucleotides, the CDR3 is TGTGCCAGCAGTTTAGGGATTCGGATGCTCACCGGGGAGCTGTTTTTT. It is translated as CASSLGIRMLTGELFF. This sequence joins TRBV28 and TRBJ2-2, with unresolved D. CDR1 is MDHEN, CDR2 SYDVKM, per germline. This CDR3 spans 16 amino acids. Trimming removed 2 bases at V and 4 bases at J, with 14 bases between.

This rearrangement joins TRBV2 to TRBJ2-7; unclear D gene. With 6 bases removed from V and 0 bases from J, the gap between germline ends came to 18 bases. Germline CDR1 reads SNHLY; CDR2 reads FYNNEI. The CDR3 sequence is 16 residues long. The CDR3 DNA is TGTGCCAGCAGAGCACTTCGGACGGTTAGCTCCTACGAGCAGTACTTC. Translated: CASRALRTVSSYEQYF.

By share, this clone ranks as medium-sized. This sequence joins TRBV5-8 and TRBJ2-2; D uncertain. This CDR3 contains 13 residues. Germline CDR1 is SGHTS and CDR2 is YDEGEE. Trimming left V 3 bases short and J 6 bases short, with 9 bases between. Written as DNA, the CDR3 is TGTGCCAGCAGCTCCGGCTCTTCCGGGGAGCTGTTTTTT. Its protein product is CASSSGSSGELFF.

This chain joins TRBV18 and TRBJ1-5, with TRBD1 identical over 10 bases. The V gene's germline CDR1 is KGHSH and CDR2 LQKENI. The CDR3 is 15 residues long. After removal of 3 bases from V and 7 bases from J, the junction contained 6 bases not matched to a gene. CDR3 sequence (DNA): TGTGCCAGCTCACCGGGACAGGGGTACAGGCAGCCCCAGCATTTT. This codes for CASSPGQGYRQPQHF.

The gene calls are TRBV5-1 and TRBJ1-3; TRBD1 is a possible D gene (6 bases). Germline V gives CDR1 SGHRS, CDR2 YFSETQ. This CDR3 spans 18 amino acids. Deletions cut 9 bases from V and 1 base from J, with 26 bases between. CDR3 coding DNA: TGCGCCACCCAGACAAGGGGGACGTCGGGTTCATCTGGAAACACCATATATTTT. Its translation is CATQTRGTSGSSGNTIYF.

This clone came up once. V gene TRBV3-1 (or the pseudogene TRBV3-2) combines with J gene TRBJ2-7, with D possibly being TRBD2 (5 bases). The CDR3 extends over 13 amino acids. The ends were cut back, 0 bases at V and 7 bases at J, with 10 bases in the middle. CDR1 is LGHDT and CDR2 is YNNKEL in the germline V gene (reference sequence). The CDR3 DNA reads TGTGCCAGCAGCCAAGATCCTAGCCAAGAGCAGTACTTC. Translated, it gives CASSQDPSQEQYF.

This chain joins TRBV28 and TRBJ2-7, with a possible D match to TRBD2 (6 bases). V was shortened by 6 bases and J by 4 bases, with 10 bases between the two germline ends. Germline V gives CDR1 MDHEN, CDR2 SYDVKM. The CDR3 is 12 residues long. CDR3 sequence: CASRRGRYEQYF. CDR3 DNA sequence: TGTGCCAGCAGGCGGGGAAGGTACGAGCAGTACTTC.

This clone has only one observation. V gene TRBV3-1 (or the pseudogene TRBV3-2) combines with J gene TRBJ2-1; 15 bases are a match to TRBD2. This CDR3 region has 19 residues. Germline lookup yields CDR1 LGHDT and CDR2 YNNKEL (reference sequence). J gave up 5 bases and V 0 bases, and 8 bases lay outside the gene matches. DNA of the CDR3: TGTGCCAGCAGCCAAGATGGACCGGGACTAGCGGGAGGCGACAATGAGCAGTTCTTC. The encoded protein is CASSQDGPGLAGGDNEQFF.

The chain is built from TRBV6-5 and TRBJ2-1; D is unclear. Germline V gives CDR1 MNHEY, CDR2 SVGAGI. V dropped 2 bases and J dropped 0 bases, with 8 bases sitting between them. The CDR3 contains 15 residues. The CDR3 DNA follows: TGTGCCAGCAGTTACCGCCTAAGCTCCTACAATGAGCAGTTCTTC. The encoded protein is CASSYRLSSYNEQFF.

The rearrangement joins TRBV7-3 to TRBJ2-3; tentative D call: TRBD1 (6 bases). Per germline, CDR1 SGHTA and CDR2 FQGTGA. Trimming removed 0 bases at V and 6 bases at J, with 16 bases between. This CDR3 has 16 amino acids. The CDR3 here is CASSLTGTPRLDTQYF. CDR3 sequence (DNA): TGTGCCAGCAGCTTAACGGGGACACCCAGGCTTGATACGCAGTATTTT.

The chain joins TRBV4-2 to TRBJ2-7; 8 bases fit TRBD2. Germline values: CDR1 LGHNA, CDR2 YNFKEQ. V trimming: 4 bases; J trimming: 2 bases; junction bases outside the gene matches: 4. The length of the CDR3 is 14 residues. The CDR3 DNA follows: TGTGCCAGCAGCCTGGGACTAGGTCCCTACGAGCAGTACTTC. Translated, it gives CASSLGLGPYEQYF.

CDR3 sequence reads: CASSLEGSGRGETQYF. The CDR3, as DNA: TGCGCCAGCAGCTTGGAGGGTAGCGGGAGGGGAGAGACCCAGTACTTC. The J gene is TRBJ2-5, the V gene TRBV5-1; 11 bases match TRBD2. The ends lost 0 bases at V and 4 bases at J; junction bases unmatched: 5. There are 16 residues in the CDR3. Germline V gene lookup returns CDR1 SGHRS and CDR2 YFSETQ.

V usage is TRBV6-5 and J usage is TRBJ1-5; the match to TRBD1 covers 8 bases. CDR1 and CDR2 from the germline V gene are MNHEY and SVGAGI. The V segment lost 5 bases and the J segment 0 bases; nucleotides outside the gene matches: 3. This CDR3 spans 15 amino acids. This CDR3 is CASSLTGDSNQPQHF. The DNA of the CDR3 is TGTGCCAGCAGTCTGACAGGGGATAGCAATCAGCCCCAGCATTTT.

The count of this clone is one. The chain employs TRBV28 and TRBJ2-7; D is ambiguous. V was trimmed by 0 bases and J by 1 base, leaving 7 bases between them. The CDR3 is 14 amino acids. Germline V gene data show CDR1 as MDHEN and CDR2 as SYDVKM. CDR3 in DNA: TGTGCCAGCAGTTTATGGCAGGCATCCTACGAGCAGTACTTC. It specifies CASSLWQASYEQYF.

This sequence joins TRBV18 and TRBJ2-2, with D hard to call. Trimming took 2 bases from V and 2 from J, leaving 6 bases between them. The CDR3 is 14 residues long. Germline CDR1 and CDR2: KGHSH and LQKENI. The CDR3 region has the DNA TGTGCCAGCTCACCAATCAAAAACACCGGGGAGCTGTTTTTT. It specifies CASSPIKNTGELFF.

The chain combines TRBV3-1 (or the pseudogene TRBV3-2) with TRBJ2-5; TRBD2 aligns across 7 bases. Germline V CDR1 and CDR2: LGHDT, YNNKEL (reference sequence). The CDR3 extends over 16 amino acids. Trimming at V came to 3 bases and at J to 5 bases, leaving 12 bases not matched to a gene. CDR3 residues: CASSHSPAGRGETQYF. CDR3 in DNA: TGTGCCAGCAGCCATTCCCCAGCGGGGCGGGGGGAGACCCAGTACTTC.

The sample holds a few counts of this clone. The rearrangement joins TRBV3-1 (or the pseudogene TRBV3-2) to TRBJ1-1; D is unclear. CDR1 and CDR2 from the germline V gene are LGHDT and YNNKEL (reference sequence). With 4 bases removed from V and 7 bases from J, the gap between germline ends came to 13 bases. The CDR3 contains 13 residues. CDR3 sequence: CASSRSSHGEAFF. Here the CDR3 DNA reads TGTGCCAGCAGCCGGAGTAGTCACGGTGAAGCTTTCTTT.

This clone was seen once. The chain combines TRBV7-3 with TRBJ2-1; 7 nucleotides line up with TRBD2. Germline values: CDR1 SGHTA, CDR2 FQGTGA. This CDR3 contains 14 residues. With V trimmed by 1 base and J by 5 bases, 2 bases remained unmatched. CDR3 amino acids: CASSLMGTNNEQFF. The DNA of the CDR3 is TGTGCCAGCAGCTTAATGGGGACTAACAATGAGCAGTTCTTC.

The gene calls are TRBV7-9 and TRBJ2-3, with 8 bases matching TRBD2. J gave up 0 bases and V 5 bases, and 13 bases lay outside the gene matches. CDR1 is SEHNR, CDR2 FQNEAQ, per germline (reference sequence). CDR3 length equals 18 residues. The CDR3 DNA reads as TGTGCCAGCAGCAGCCCAACTAGCGGAAGATCTAGCACAGATACGCAGTATTTT. It specifies CASSSPTSGRSSTDTQYF.